This T cell receptor (beta chain) originates from a study of CD8 T cells in ankylosing spondylitis. Trimming left V 0 bases short and J 1 base short, with 10 bases between. The germline gives CDR1 LGHNA, CDR2 YNFKEQ. The CDR3 has 16 amino acids. Comments on this clonotype: Its antigen is currently unknown.

Quantitative 5'-RACE with molecular barcodes produced the TCR beta libraries. TCRdb re-called the 5' RACE reads with MiXCR, one entry per CDR3 protein. The repertoire holds more than 650,000 distinct CDR3 sequences, with over 9.5% as singletons. Findings and limits, study-wide: Within matched ankylosing spondylitis synovial fluid, disease-linked clones were reportedly significantly enriched. For ankylosing spondylitis blood, a TCR beta motif of about eight highly homologous variants appeared characteristic. Relatively scarce in peripheral blood, disease-linked clones were CD8+.

The chain employs TRBV4-2 and TRBJ1-5, with D uncertain. Specimen: blood, either unsorted or a sorted T cell fraction (not recorded which). The receptor was isolated from a male donor with ankylosing spondylitis. The CDR3, as DNA: TGTGCCAGCAGCCAAGATTGGGGTATGAGCAATCAGCCCCAGCATTTT. This sequence encodes CASSQDWGMSNQPQHF.